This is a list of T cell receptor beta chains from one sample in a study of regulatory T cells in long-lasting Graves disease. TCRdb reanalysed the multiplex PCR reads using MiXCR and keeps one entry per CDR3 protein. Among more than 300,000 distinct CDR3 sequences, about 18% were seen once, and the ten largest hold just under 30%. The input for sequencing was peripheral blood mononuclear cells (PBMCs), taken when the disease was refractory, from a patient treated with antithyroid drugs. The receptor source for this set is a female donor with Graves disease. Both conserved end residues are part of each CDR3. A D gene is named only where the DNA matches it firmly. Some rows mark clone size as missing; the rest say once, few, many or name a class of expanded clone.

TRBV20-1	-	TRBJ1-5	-	CSARDGGGYLNQPQHF	TGCAGTGCTAGAGATGGGGGGGGGTATCTGAATCAGCCCCAGCATTTT
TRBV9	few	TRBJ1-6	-	CASSEADSWGLFGPLHF	TGTGCCAGCAGCGAGGCGGACAGTTGGGGCCTCTTCGGACCCCTCCACTTT
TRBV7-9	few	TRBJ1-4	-	CASSLGGLATNEKLFF	TGTGCCAGCAGCTTAGGGGGACTTGCAACTAATGAAAAACTGTTTTTT
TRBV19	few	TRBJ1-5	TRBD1	CASSHLTGANQPQHF	TGTGCCAGTTCTCACTTGACAGGGGCCAATCAGCCCCAGCATTTT
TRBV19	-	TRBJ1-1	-	CASSATGTLRMNTEAFF	TGTGCCAGTAGTGCCACAGGTACCCTAAGGATGAACACTGAAGCTTTCTTT
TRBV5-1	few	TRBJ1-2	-	CASSLSGRAGYGYTF	TGCGCCAGCAGCTTGTCGGGCAGGGCAGGCTATGGCTACACCTTC
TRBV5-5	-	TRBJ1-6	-	CASSPIGGRSSYNSPLHF	TGTGCCAGCAGCCCAATTGGGGGCAGGAGCTCCTATAATTCACCCCTCCACTTT
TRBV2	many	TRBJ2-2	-	CASSKLGPLNTGELFF	TGTGCCAGCAGTAAATTGGGACCCCTGAACACCGGGGAGCTGTTTTTT
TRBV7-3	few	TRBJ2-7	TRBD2	CASSLSGRVPYEQYF	TGTGCCAGCAGCTTAAGCGGGAGGGTCCCCTACGAGCAGTACTTC
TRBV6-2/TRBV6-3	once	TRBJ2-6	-	CATHRGLGGPGANVLTF	TGTGCCACCCATCGGGGCTTGGGGGGCCCTGGGGCCAACGTCCTGACTTTC
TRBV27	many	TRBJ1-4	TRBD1	CASRGQGAGEKLFF	TGTGCCAGCAGAGGACAGGGGGCAGGGGAAAAACTGTTTTTT
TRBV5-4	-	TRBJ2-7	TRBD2	CASSLNLAASSYEQYF	TGTGCCAGCAGCTTGAATCTAGCGGCCTCTTCCTACGAGCAGTACTTC
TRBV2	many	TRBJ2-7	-	CATTKEGSYEQYF	TGTGCCACCACCAAAGAGGGCTCCTACGAGCAGTACTTC
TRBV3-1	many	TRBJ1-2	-	CASSLRVDYGYTF	TGTGCCAGCAGCCTCAGGGTTGACTATGGCTACACCTTC
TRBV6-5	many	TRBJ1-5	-	CASSYPGTSRNQPQHF	TGTGCCAGCAGTTACCCCGGGACATCTCGTAATCAGCCCCAGCATTTT
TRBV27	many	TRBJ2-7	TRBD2	CASKAGVKAYEQYF	TGTGCCAGCAAAGCGGGGGTTAAGGCCTACGAGCAGTACTTC
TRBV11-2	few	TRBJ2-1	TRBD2	CASSFGGGREYNEQFF	TGTGCCAGCAGCTTTGGCGGCGGGAGGGAATACAATGAGCAGTTCTTC
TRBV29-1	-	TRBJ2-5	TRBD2	CSVEGGASGGRGSQYF	TGCAGCGTTGAAGGGGGGGCTAGCGGGGGACGGGGGTCCCAGTACTTC
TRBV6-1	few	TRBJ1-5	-	CASSHIVQYQPQHF	TGTGCCAGCAGCCACATCGTCCAGTATCAGCCCCAGCATTTT
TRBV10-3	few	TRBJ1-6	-	CAIGAGNSPLHF	TGTGCCATCGGGGCGGGAAATTCACCCCTCCACTTT
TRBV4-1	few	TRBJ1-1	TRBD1	CASSQVADRDAFF	TGCGCCAGCAGCCAAGTAGCGGACAGGGACGCTTTCTTT
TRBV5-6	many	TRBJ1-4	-	CASSLGTDVEKLFF	TGTGCCAGCAGCTTGGGAACAGATGTTGAAAAACTGTTTTTT
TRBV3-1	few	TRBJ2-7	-	CASTQSPEIYEQYF	TGTGCCAGCACCCAATCCCCGGAAATCTACGAGCAGTACTTC
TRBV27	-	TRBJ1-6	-	CASSTTQDSPLHF	TGTGCCAGCAGTACAACACAAGATTCACCCCTCCACTTT
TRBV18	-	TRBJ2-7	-	CASSSVRGEQYF	TGTGCCAGCTCAAGTGTCCGGGGAGAGCAGTACTTC
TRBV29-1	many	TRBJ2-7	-	CSVAPTGPYEQYF	TGCAGCGTGGCCCCCACAGGCCCTTACGAGCAGTACTTC
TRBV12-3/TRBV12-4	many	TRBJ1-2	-	CASSYTGTSRGYTF	TGTGCCAGCAGTTACACCGGGACAAGTCGAGGCTACACCTTC
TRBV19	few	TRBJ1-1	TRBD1	CASSRWTGTGEAFF	TGTGCCAGTAGTAGATGGACAGGGACGGGTGAAGCTTTCTTT
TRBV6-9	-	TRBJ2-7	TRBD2	CASSYANRGLAGYYEQYF	TGTGCCAGCAGTTACGCAAACAGGGGACTAGCGGGATACTACGAGCAGTACTTC
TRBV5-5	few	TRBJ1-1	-	CASSLDIGGEAFF	TGTGCCAGCAGCTTGGATATAGGGGGGGAAGCTTTCTTT
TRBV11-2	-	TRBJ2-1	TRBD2	CASSSTSGMDNEQFF	TGTGCCAGCAGCTCGACTAGCGGGATGGACAATGAGCAGTTCTTC
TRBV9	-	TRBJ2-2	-	CASSVAEGRNTGELFF	TGTGCCAGCAGCGTAGCTGAGGGGCGAAACACCGGGGAGCTGTTTTTT
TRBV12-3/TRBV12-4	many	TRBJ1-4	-	CASSYRDTNEKLFF	TGTGCCAGCAGTTACAGGGATACTAATGAAAAACTGTTTTTT
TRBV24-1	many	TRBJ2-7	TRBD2	CATSDRTSGAYEQYF	TGTGCCACCAGTGACCGGACTAGCGGAGCCTACGAGCAGTACTTC
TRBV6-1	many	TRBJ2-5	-	CASSEKGSGETQYF	TGTGCCAGCAGTGAAAAGGGGAGCGGAGAGACCCAGTACTTC
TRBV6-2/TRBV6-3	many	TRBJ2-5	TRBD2	CASGERGPQETQYF	TGTGCCAGCGGAGAGCGGGGCCCCCAAGAGACCCAGTACTTC
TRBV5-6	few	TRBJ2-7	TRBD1	CASSLVDRGGDEQYF	TGTGCCAGCAGCCTCGTTGACAGGGGGGGAGACGAGCAGTACTTC
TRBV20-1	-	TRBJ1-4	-	CSAPRLDRATNEKLFF	TGCAGTGCCCCGCGCCTTGACCGAGCAACTAATGAAAAACTGTTTTTT
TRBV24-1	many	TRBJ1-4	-	CATSDVQGKDEKLFF	TGTGCCACCAGTGACGTGCAGGGCAAAGATGAAAAACTGTTTTTT
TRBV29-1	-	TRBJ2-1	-	CSVTSGFEQFF	TGCAGCGTTACTTCCGGGTTTGAGCAGTTCTTC